A selection of T cell receptor beta chains follows, all from one sample in a study of blood T cell repertoires in COVID-19. Produced via immunoSEQ multiplex PCR; TCRdb's table is partial and in-frame only. The sample contains 140,000 to 150,000 clones, roughly 88% of which appear only once. The source material was PBMCs or T cells enriched from blood (not recorded which). The origin of the receptors is a man between 50 and 59 years old who had recovered from COVID-19. CDR3s include the opening cysteine and the closing phenylalanine or tryptophan. D genes are given only for firm matches. Part of the rows lack a size; the others show once, few, many or a class for expanded clones.

>TRBV3-1/TRBV3-2|NA|TRBJ1-2|TRBD1
CASSQEDRVDGYTF
TGTGCCAGCAGCCAAGAGGACAGGGTTGATGGCTACACCTTC
>TRBV27|once|TRBJ2-1|NA
CASSLLGVRSYNEQFF
TGTGCCAGCAGTTTACTAGGGGTTCGTAGTTACAATGAGCAGTTCTTC
>TRBV15|NA|TRBJ1-1|TRBD1
CATSYSLLQNRDRVNTEAFF
TGTGCCACCAGCTACTCGCTTCTTCAGAACCGGGACAGGGTTAACACTGAAGCTTTCTTT
>TRBV9|NA|TRBJ2-1|NA
CASSVDSRVPGEQFF
TGTGCCAGCAGCGTAGACTCGCGGGTCCCTGGTGAGCAGTTCTTC
>TRBV7-9|NA|TRBJ1-1|TRBD1
CASSKGQGYYTEAFF
TGTGCCAGCAGCAAGGGACAGGGCTATTACACTGAAGCTTTCTTT
>TRBV5-5|NA|TRBJ1-5|TRBD1
CASSLADRGLQPQHF
TGTGCCAGCAGCTTGGCAGACAGGGGGCTTCAGCCCCAGCATTTT
>TRBV3-1/TRBV3-2|NA|TRBJ2-1|TRBD2
CASSQLGGRKQFF
TGTGCCAGCAGCCAATTGGGCGGGAGAAAGCAGTTCTTC
>TRBV5-8|NA|TRBJ1-4|TRBD1
CASRKQGANEKLFF
TGTGCCAGCAGAAAACAGGGGGCTAATGAAAAACTGTTTTTT
>TRBV9|NA|TRBJ1-5|TRBD1
CASSRPGQGPPVSNQPQHF
TGTGCCAGCAGCAGACCGGGACAGGGACCCCCGGTTAGCAATCAGCCCCAGCATTTT
>TRBV27|NA|TRBJ1-3|NA
CASSSLGGERGNTIYF
TGTGCCAGCAGTTCCCTGGGGGGGGAACGTGGAAACACCATATATTTT
>TRBV12-3/TRBV12-4|NA|TRBJ2-3|NA
CASRKDWADTQYF
TGTGCCAGCAGGAAGGACTGGGCAGATACGCAGTATTTT
>TRBV7-2|once|TRBJ1-4|NA
CASSLNEGATGEKLFF
TGTGCCAGCAGCTTAAATGAAGGGGCCACGGGTGAAAAACTGTTTTTT
>TRBV6-5|NA|TRBJ1-4|TRBD1
CASRATGAGEKLFF
TGTGCCAGCAGGGCGACAGGGGCCGGGGAAAAACTGTTTTTT
>TRBV27|once|TRBJ1-2|TRBD1
CASLDRAYGYTF
TGTGCCAGCCTGGACAGGGCCTATGGCTACACCTTC
>TRBV7-9|NA|TRBJ1-2|TRBD1
CASSFRDRGRNYGYTF
TGTGCCAGCAGCTTCCGGGACAGGGGAAGGAACTATGGCTACACCTTC
>TRBV9|NA|TRBJ1-2|NA
CASSVDNNQFYGYTF
TGTGCCAGCAGCGTAGATAACAACCAGTTCTATGGCTACACCTTC
>TRBV6-5|NA|TRBJ1-4|TRBD1
CASRAWGQGGEKLFF
TGTGCCAGCAGAGCGTGGGGACAGGGAGGGGAAAAACTGTTTTTT
>TRBV19|NA|TRBJ2-1|TRBD1
CASSPQLTGTGAYNEQFF
TGTGCCAGTAGTCCCCAACTAACCGGGACAGGGGCCTACAATGAGCAGTTCTTC
>TRBV4-3|medium-sized|TRBJ2-1|NA
CASSQDNYPEIYNEQFF
TGCGCCAGCAGCCAAGATAACTACCCGGAGATCTACAATGAGCAGTTCTTC
>TRBV27|few|TRBJ2-7|NA
CASSTGFERSYEQYF
TGTGCCAGCAGTACGGGGTTCGAGAGGTCCTACGAGCAGTACTTC
>TRBV7-2|NA|TRBJ2-1|NA
CASSWDIQGTNEQFF
TGTGCCAGCAGCTGGGATATACAGGGAACCAATGAGCAGTTCTTC
>TRBV28|NA|TRBJ2-3|NA
CASKQGSTDTQYF
TGTGCCAGCAAACAGGGAAGCACAGATACGCAGTATTTT
>TRBV6-5|NA|TRBJ1-2|TRBD1
CASSYGTVYGYTF
TGTGCCAGCAGTTACGGGACAGTCTATGGCTACACCTTC
>TRBV30|NA|TRBJ1-1|NA
CAWSRGGWTEAFF
TGTGCCTGGAGTAGAGGGGGTTGGACTGAAGCTTTCTTT
>TRBV9|NA|TRBJ2-1|NA
CASSVTASSLYNEQFF
TGTGCCAGCAGCGTGACGGCTAGCAGCCTATACAATGAGCAGTTCTTC
>TRBV10-3|NA|TRBJ1-2|TRBD1
CAISPGQGTRELYGYTF
TGTGCCATCAGTCCGGGACAGGGTACCCGTGAACTCTATGGCTACACCTTC
>TRBV28|NA|TRBJ1-6|NA
CASTNSVVNSPLHF
TGTGCCAGCACCAACTCGGTTGTGAATTCACCCCTCCACTTT
>TRBV19|NA|TRBJ1-6|TRBD1
CASTLGQSLSPLHF
TGTGCCAGTACCCTGGGACAGTCGCTTTCACCCCTCCACTTT
>TRBV7-2|once|TRBJ1-5|NA
CASSLVEGNGQPQHF
TGTGCCAGCAGCTTAGTGGAGGGGAATGGTCAGCCCCAGCATTTT
>TRBV28|NA|TRBJ2-7|TRBD2
CASSIIGTSGSQYEQYF
TGTGCCAGCAGTATAATCGGGACTAGCGGGAGTCAGTACGAGCAGTACTTC
>TRBV7-9|NA|TRBJ2-2|NA
CASSLDGGTGELFF
TGTGCCAGCAGCTTAGACGGGGGTACCGGGGAGCTGTTTTTT
>TRBV7-2|NA|TRBJ1-4|TRBD1
CASSLSGTGGEKLFF
TGTGCCAGCAGCCTCTCCGGGACAGGGGGGGAAAAACTGTTTTTT
>TRBV19|NA|TRBJ2-7|NA
CASSHSPAYEQYF
TGTGCCAGTAGTCACTCACCCGCTTACGAGCAGTACTTC
>TRBV3-1/TRBV3-2|NA|TRBJ1-4|NA
CASSQEGNRVREKLFF
TGTGCCAGCAGCCAAGAAGGTAACAGGGTCAGAGAAAAACTGTTTTTT
>TRBV5-1|NA|TRBJ1-6|NA
CASSPGTLGSPLHF
TGCGCCAGCAGCCCCGGGACTTTGGGCTCACCCCTCCACTTT
>TRBV5-6|NA|TRBJ2-3|TRBD1
CASSRTGRISTDTQYF
TGTGCCAGCAGCCGGACAGGGCGGATTAGCACAGATACGCAGTATTTT
>TRBV19|NA|TRBJ1-3|NA
CASSAGLSGNTIYF
TGTGCCAGTTCCGCAGGCCTCTCTGGAAACACCATATATTTT
>TRBV28|NA|TRBJ1-1|TRBD1
CASSLWGRTGPNTEAFF
TGTGCCAGCAGTTTATGGGGTAGGACAGGGCCGAACACTGAAGCTTTCTTT
>TRBV9|NA|TRBJ2-1|NA
CASSVDGISYNEQFF
TGTGCCAGCAGCGTAGACGGGATCTCCTACAATGAGCAGTTCTTC
>TRBV12-3/TRBV12-4|NA|TRBJ1-3|TRBD1
CASSPGQANTIYF
TGTGCCAGCAGTCCCGGACAGGCGAACACCATATATTTT
>TRBV4-1|NA|TRBJ1-1|NA
CASSRSGRGEAFF
TGCGCCAGCAGCCGCTCTGGGAGAGGAGAAGCTTTCTTT
>TRBV7-9|NA|TRBJ2-2|TRBD2
CASSFWIAGVAGELFF
TGTGCCAGCAGCTTCTGGATAGCGGGAGTGGCCGGGGAGCTGTTTTTT